The following is a TCR beta chain sequence with its context. No cognate antigen has been identified for it. Base qualities are not provided; no much larger clone lies one nucleotide away. This entry is derived from a study of Ad26.COV2.S vaccination and SARS-CoV-2 variants (dated by TCRdb to the early 2020s). For the study in its entirety: Vaccine-arm donors were drawn from COV1001, a multicentre, randomized, double-blind, placebo-controlled phase I-IIa trial of Ad26.COV2.S in healthy adults. Sequencing of the TCRbeta repertoire served to evaluate the specificity and breadth of SARS-CoV-2-reactive T cell receptors following Ad26.COV2.S vaccination. The TCR-sequenced set comprised approximately 30 samples: approximately 19 Ad26.COV2.S vaccine recipients, 5 placebo recipients and 8 SARS-CoV-2 convalescent individuals. Investigators did not know the trial group allocation while performing experiments and assessing outcomes. Ad26.COV2.S was administered intramuscularly at 5 x 10^10 or 1 x 10^11 viral particles, either as a single shot or as two shots given 56 days apart. Trial participants were randomized into five groups of five, in which low-dose or high-dose Ad26.COV2.S was given once or twice, or placebo was given on both occasions.

TCRbeta CDR3 regions were sequenced with the immunoSEQ Assay. After extraction, genomic DNA underwent amplification by bias-controlled multiplex PCR, followed by high-throughput sequencing. In the original analysis: To quantify the absolute abundance of every unique TCRbeta CDR3 region, sequences were collapsed and filtered. T cell fraction was estimated by normalization of TCRbeta template counts to usable DNA, with usable DNA being measured through amplification of reference genes present in all nucleated cells. Repertoire TCRs were annotated as SARS-CoV-2-specific by exact matching of V gene, CDR3 amino acid sequence and J gene to a known reactive TCR set. MIRA supplied the reference SARS-CoV-2 TCR set, which was filtered for enrichment in COVID-19-positive ImmuneCODE repertoires so that public or cross-reactive TCRs were removed. Using the MIRA antigens, annotated TCRs were further analysed by specific ORF or by position within an ORF. Depth was the summed frequency of annotated unique rearrangements, while breadth was defined as annotated unique rearrangements over total unique productive rearrangements. TCR breadth was compared between groups using two-sided Wilcoxon rank-sum tests. Entries here come from immuneACCESS through TCRdb and include only in-frame sequences with V and J called. Some clones fail to appear in such tables; in the studies checked, an unresolved V gene covers under half of the shortfall, and the cause of the remainder is unknown. The V and J calls and clone size come from that table; D and trimming were worked out from the DNA. The sample profile shows under 600,000 clones; nearly 90% of them were found once. The leading ten clones occupy 1.5% to 2% of the sample.

The label giving this sample's treatment or condition can be read as: around 19 received Ad26.COV2.S at low or high dose, single or two shots; about 5 received placebo; per-sample allocation not given. Repertoires of vaccine and placebo recipients were sequenced from samples taken on day 63 after the first injection. Cohort 1b enrolled roughly 25 adults aged 18-55 years at a single site in Boston, USA, between 29 July and 7 August 2020. As a vaccine, Ad26.COV2.S was a replication-incompetent adenovirus type 26 vector that expressed a prefusion-stabilized SARS-CoV-2 spike protein derived from the original Wuhan strain. As encoded in the germline V gene, CDR1 is SNHLY while CDR2 is FYNNEI. CDR3 length: 14 amino acids, cysteine to phenylalanine. The kept DNA is CDR3 alone, 42 bases in frame from the first base. V and J lose 6 bases and 0 bases, and a span of 8 bases separates them. Here is what the overall study found, with its caveats: The study was not powered to compare responses between vaccine doses or regimens. Spike-specific TCR breadth was higher in Ad26.COV2.S recipients than in placebo recipients (P = 0.0014). The authors noted that the TCR breadth and depth analyses may have underestimated total T cell responses. Substantial breadth of spike-specific CD8+ and CD4+ T cell responses was reported after vaccination. Vaccine and placebo recipients had similar non-spike TCR breadth, a finding consistent with the vaccine containing only spike.

The sequence came from a person between 18 and 60 years old who received the Ad26.COV2.S COVID-19 vaccine or a placebo. The input for sequencing was peripheral blood, taken in a trial of Ad26.COV2.S vaccine versus placebo. The rearrangement joined TRBV2 to TRBJ1-4, with the D gene not clear enough to name. The sequence in DNA is TGTGCCAGCAGGGCAGAATCAACTAATGAAAAACTGTTTTTT. Its translation reads: CASRAESTNEKLFF.